One TCR beta chain is described in this entry. These data are taken from a study of identical twins. In TCRdb, the 5' RACE reads were re-called with MiXCR into one record per CDR3 protein. Here the sample spans roughly 690,000 distinct CDR3 sequences, around 21% being singletons. The CDR3 totals 15 residues. Germline CDR1 reads LNHNV; CDR2 reads YYDKDF (reference sequence). The germline V and J ends were trimmed by 11 bases and 1 base, with 20 bases remaining between them. The sample was also reused in another study, on T cells expressing NK-cell markers. That investigation notes: Sorted CD3+CD56+NKG2C+, CD3+CD56+NKG2C- and CD3+CD56-NKG2C+ T cells supplied TCR beta repertoires.

The chain joins TRBV15 to TRBJ2-5, with D perhaps assigned TRBD1 or TRBD2 (5 bases each). This clonotype was sampled from a woman aged 18-30 years in good health. The specimen sequenced was PBMCs. The chain's CDR3 is CAGPPPTGLQETQYF. The CDR3 bases are TGTGCCGGCCCCCCTCCAACGGGGCTCCAAGAGACCCAGTACTTC.